The entry below gives a single T cell receptor beta chain sequence along with its context. TCRdb's table, derived via immunoSEQ multiplex PCR, lists solely in-frame clones and lacks some. The sample carries some 140,000 clones, 83% recorded once. This CDR3 has 17 amino acids. Germline CDR1 and CDR2: SNHLY and FYNNEI. The germline V and J ends were trimmed by 1 base and 0 bases, with 15 bases remaining between them. The sample comes from a study of blood T cell repertoires in COVID-19. This chain uses TRBV2 with TRBJ1-2; no firm D call. This receptor was identified in a woman in her sixties or seventies with COVID-19, enrolled during active disease. The sequenced material came from peripheral blood. The CDR3 region has the DNA TGTGCCAGCAGTGAAGATAGAGGGTGGGTTACTAACTATGGCTACACCTTC. Translation: CASSEDRGWVTNYGYTF.